The 30 T cell receptor beta chains below come from one sample, sequenced in a study of T-cell memory formation after mild COVID-19. TCRdb processed the 5' RACE reads anew with MiXCR; each CDR3 protein has one entry. Of fewer than 250,000 distinct CDR3 sequences in the sample, 15% were seen once. Sequences were obtained from PBMCs or a T cell subset sorted from them (not recorded which). Receptors originate from an adult woman who had mild COVID-19 (a few samples of this study predate the infection). Cell type and time point are not known.

A few counts support this clonotype. This rearrangement joins TRBV24-1 to TRBJ1-2, with 11 bases matching TRBD1. Germline V gene sequence: CDR1 KGHDR, CDR2 SFDVKD. The CDR3 totals 15 residues. V trimming: 7 bases; J trimming: 4 bases; junction bases outside the gene matches: 7. CDR3 nucleotides: TGTGCCACCAGCGCGGGGGACAGGGGGGTCTATGGCTACACCTTC. This encodes CATSAGDRGVYGYTF.

A few counts support this clonotype. CDR3 sequence: CASSPPQPGQGFGGYTF. In DNA form, the CDR3 reads TGTGCCAGCTCACCACCCCAACCGGGACAGGGTTTTGGTGGCTACACCTTC. This chain uses TRBV18 with TRBJ1-2; the match to TRBD1 covers 9 bases. V was clipped by 0 bases and J by 7 bases; unmatched bases: 12. The CDR3 contains 17 residues. Germline V gene lookup returns CDR1 KGHSH and CDR2 LQKENI.

A few counts support this clonotype. The rearrangement uses TRBV5-1 and TRBJ2-5; TRBD1 matches at 8 bases. Germline CDR1 is SGHRS and CDR2 is YFSETQ. The CDR3 is 16 residues long. V gave up 0 bases and J gave up 3 bases; unmatched junction bases: 7. In nucleotides, the CDR3 is TGCGCCAGCAGCTTGGCCGCAGGGGGCGCGGAAGAGACCCAGTACTTC. Translating it yields CASSLAAGGAEETQYF.

In its sample, this clonotype was seen many times. The chain employs TRBV5-1 and TRBJ2-7, with 7 bases lining up with TRBD2. Trimming at V came to 4 bases and at J to 1 base, leaving 5 bases not matched to a gene. The germline V gene has CDR1 SGHRS and CDR2 YFSETQ. CDR3 length: 14 residues. CDR3 region: CASSKTSPSYEQYF. The CDR3 nucleotides read TGCGCCAGCAGCAAGACTAGCCCTTCCTACGAGCAGTACTTC. The full variable domain, in which reference TRBV5-1 and TRBJ2-7 provide the parts outside the CDR3, is KAGVTQTPRYLIKTRGQQVTLSCSPISGHRSVSWYQQTPGQGLQFLFEYFSETQRNKGNFPGRFSGRQFSNSRSEMNVSTLELGDSALYLCASSKTSPSYEQYFGPGTRLTVT.

This clonotype was counted a few times. V is TRBV12-3 or TRBV12-4 and J is TRBJ2-7; 7 bases agree with TRBD1. This CDR3 region has 14 residues. Trimming cost V 8 bases and J 0 bases; bases outside gene matches: 7. CDR3 nucleotides: TGTGCCAGCCGAGAACAGGGGAGCTCCTACGAGCAGTACTTC. It encodes CASREQGSSYEQYF.

The chain recombines TRBV7-6 with TRBJ2-5; no clear D. Per the germline V gene, CDR1 is SGHVS and CDR2 is FNYEAQ. The V and J ends lost 2 bases and 5 bases respectively, with 9 bases between them. The CDR3 is 13 residues long. The CDR3 DNA reads TGTGCCAGCAGCTTACTTTTGCTGGAGACCCAGTACTTC. Translating gives CASSLLLLETQYF.

V is TRBV20-1 and J is TRBJ2-7; perhaps D is TRBD1 or TRBD2 (5 bases each). Germline V gives CDR1 DFQATT, CDR2 SNEGSKA (reference sequence). This CDR3 spans 15 amino acids. Trimming pared 0 bases from V and 1 base from J, leaving 13 bases between. CDR3 amino acids: CSARDWTGQSYEQYF. The DNA for the CDR3 is TGCAGTGCTAGAGATTGGACTGGACAATCCTACGAGCAGTACTTC.

V gene TRBV7-2 combines with J gene TRBJ1-1; 9 nucleotides agree with TRBD1. Germline V gene sequence: CDR1 SGHTA, CDR2 FQGNSA. V was clipped by 5 bases and J by 10 bases; unmatched bases: 11. The CDR3 covers 14 residues. This chain's CDR3 is CASSRVPGQGRAFF. CDR3 DNA sequence: TGTGCCAGCAGCCGTGTCCCGGGACAGGGCCGAGCTTTCTTT. The entire variable domain, with the rest obtained from reference TRBV7-2 and TRBJ1-1, is as follows: GAGVSQSPSNKVTEKGKDVELRCDPISGHTALYWYRQSLGQGLEFLIYFQGNSAPDKSGLPSDRFSAERTGGSVSTLTIQRTQQEDSAVYLCASSRVPGQGRAFFGQGTRLTVV.

This clonotype has ten or more counts. The chain carries TRBV7-8 and TRBJ2-5, with 7 positions matching TRBD1. CDR3 size: 13 residues. Germline V gene sequence: CDR1 SGHVS, CDR2 FQNEAQ. Trimming at V came to 5 bases and at J to 4 bases, leaving 4 bases not matched to a gene. The chain's CDR3 is CASSKDRAETQYF. In DNA form, the CDR3 reads TGTGCCAGCAGCAAAGACAGGGCAGAGACCCAGTACTTC.

There are a few counts of this clonotype. The chain is built from TRBV4-2 and TRBJ2-5, with 7 bases lining up with TRBD1. V lost 3 bases to trimming and J lost 0 bases; unmatched junction nucleotides: 10. The CDR3 has 17 amino acids. Per germline, CDR1 LGHNA and CDR2 YNFKEQ. CDR3 bases: TGTGCCAGCAGCCAGCAACACAGGGGCTGGGACCAAGAGACCCAGTACTTC. This encodes CASSQQHRGWDQETQYF.

This clonotype was seen only a few times. This rearrangement joins TRBV2 to TRBJ2-7; D remains unclear. CDR1 and CDR2 (germline): SNHLY, FYNNEI. Trimming took 5 bases from V and 1 from J, leaving 9 bases between them. This CDR3 comprises 13 residues. CDR3 nucleotide sequence: TGTGCCAGCAGTTCTCTCCCTTCCTACGAGCAGTACTTC. It specifies CASSSLPSYEQYF.

This clonotype has more than one count but fewer than ten. J is TRBJ1-3 and V is TRBV20-1, with D maybe TRBD1 (6 bases). V was pared by 1 base and J by 2 bases, with 12 bases between. The CDR3 has 15 amino acids. Germline values: CDR1 DFQATT, CDR2 SNEGSKA (reference sequence). CDR3 coding DNA: TGCAGTGCTAGAGTTATCGGGGGGCCTGGAAACACCATATATTTT. Translating gives CSARVIGGPGNTIYF.

The CDR3 spells CAITPGTSNEQFF. CDR3 in DNA: TGTGCCATCACCCCCGGGACTTCCAATGAGCAGTTCTTC. The chain has TRBV10-3 and TRBJ2-1; a weak D match, TRBD2 (6 bases). The V end lost 7 bases, the J end lost 6 bases, and 13 bases lay between the germline ends. Germline lookup yields CDR1 ENHRY and CDR2 SYGVKD. The length of the CDR3 is 13 residues.

The gene calls are TRBV28 and TRBJ2-7; no clear D. CDR1 MDHEN and CDR2 SYDVKM come from the germline V gene. Trimming left V 1 base short and J 2 bases short, with 12 bases between. There are 15 residues in the CDR3. The CDR3 here is CASSLFNRPAYEQYF. The CDR3 DNA reads as TGTGCCAGCAGTTTATTTAACCGGCCAGCCTACGAGCAGTACTTC.

This clonotype was seen a handful of times. The chain links TRBV30 to TRBJ2-2, with D unresolved. Per germline, CDR1 GTSNPN and CDR2 SVGIG (reference sequence). Deletions cut 8 bases from V and 1 base from J, with 17 bases between. This CDR3 is 15 amino acids long. The CDR3 region has the DNA TGTGCCCATCCTGGGCGAAATCTGAACACCGGGGAGCTGTTTTTT. Its translation: CAHPGRNLNTGELFF.

The chain couples TRBV30 to TRBJ2-3, with D possibly matching TRBD1 (6 bases). From germline, CDR1 is GTSNPN and CDR2 SVGIG (reference sequence). The CDR3 covers 14 residues. V lost 2 bases, J lost 5 bases, and 14 bases lay in between. CDR3 amino acids: CAWSRQGRGDTQYF. Here the CDR3 DNA reads TGTGCCTGGAGTAGGCAGGGGCGTGGAGATACGCAGTATTTT. Together with reference TRBV30 and TRBJ2-3, the CDR3 gives the full variable domain: SQTIHQWPATLVQPVGSPLSLECTVEGTSNPNLYWYRQAAGRGLQLLFYSVGIGQISSEVPQNLSASRPQDRQFILSSKKLLLSDSGFYLCAWSRQGRGDTQYFGPGTRLTVL.

The chain employs TRBV24-1 and TRBJ2-3; TRBD2 matches 8 bases. Losses at the gene ends were 3 bases for V and 3 bases for J; bases not matched to a gene: 10. The germline V gene encodes CDR1 KGHDR and CDR2 SFDVKD. The CDR3 runs 17 residues. The CDR3 reads CATSDPQERGQTDTQYF. The DNA of the CDR3 is TGTGCCACCAGTGATCCCCAAGAGCGGGGGCAGACAGATACGCAGTATTTT.

This clonotype was detected ten times or more. The chain carries TRBV24-1 and TRBJ2-3, with 10 nucleotides matching TRBD2. The CDR3 runs to 15 residues. The V and J ends lost 2 bases and 3 bases, in that order; junction bases with no gene match: 1. The germline V gene has CDR1 KGHDR and CDR2 SFDVKD. CDR3 sequence: CATSDSSGRTDTQYF. The CDR3 DNA is TGTGCCACCAGTGATTCTAGCGGGAGAACAGATACGCAGTATTTT.

This clonotype was counted ten times or more. This chain joins TRBV7-9 and TRBJ2-2, with no clear D. Trimming cost V 8 bases and J 4 bases, with 20 bases left between them. The V gene's germline CDR1 is SEHNR and CDR2 FQNEAQ (reference sequence). The CDR3 length is 16 residues. CDR3 sequence (DNA): TGTGCCAGCCCCCGAGACCCCCGGAACCTCACCGGGGAGCTGTTTTTT. It translates to CASPRDPRNLTGELFF.

CDR3 sequence (DNA): TGCGCCAGCAGCGAGGCGACAGGGGCTGAAGCTTTCTTT. This gives the protein CASSEATGAEAFF. The chain recombines TRBV5-1 with TRBJ1-1, with TRBD1 matching over 8 bases. Germline CDR1 and CDR2: SGHRS and YFSETQ. This CDR3 spans 13 amino acids. The J segment lost 6 bases and the V segment lost 4 bases, leaving 5 bases of the junction unmatched.

This clonotype was counted ten times or more. The rearrangement uses TRBV3-1 and TRBJ1-1, with D possibly being TRBD1 (5 bases). This CDR3 comprises 15 residues. Trimming took off 2 bases at V and 6 bases at J, with 16 bases between the two ends. CDR1 is LGHDT, CDR2 YNNKEL, per germline (reference sequence). The CDR3 protein is CASSQHQAQGAEAFF. In DNA form, the CDR3 reads TGTGCCAGCAGCCAACACCAGGCCCAAGGGGCTGAAGCTTTCTTT.

The chain employs TRBV12-3 or TRBV12-4 and TRBJ2-5; D gene uncertain. There are 14 residues in the CDR3. Trimming pared 8 bases from V and 2 bases from J, leaving 15 bases between. As DNA, the CDR3 is TGTGCCAGCGGGTCAGCCCAAGCTCAAGAGACCCAGTACTTC. Translating it yields CASGSAQAQETQYF.

The rearrangement uses TRBV11-3 and TRBJ2-5, with 8 bases aligning to TRBD1. Germline CDR1 SGHNT, CDR2 YENEEA. The CDR3 length is 13 residues. V dropped 6 bases and J dropped 5; count of bases not matched to a gene: 5. The CDR3 DNA follows: TGTGCCAGCAGATCGGACAGGGACGAGACCCAGTACTTC. Encoded protein: CASRSDRDETQYF.

The chain couples TRBV12-3 or TRBV12-4 to TRBJ1-2, with D perhaps TRBD1 (6 bases). The V and J ends lost 4 bases and 7 bases respectively, with 16 bases between them. CDR3 length: 14 amino acids. The CDR3 protein is CASSSGRQGGGYTF. The CDR3 region has the DNA TGTGCCAGCAGTTCCGGACGTCAAGGGGGTGGCTACACCTTC.

The chain joins TRBV7-9 to TRBJ2-1; 16 nucleotides line up with TRBD2. Germline V gene data show CDR1 as SEHNR and CDR2 as FQNEAQ (reference sequence). This CDR3 is 17 amino acids long. Germline trimming cut 4 bases from V and 8 bases from J; bases unmatched to any gene: 8. CDR3 bases: TGTGCCAGCAGCTCTCTGAGGGGACTAGCGGGAGGGGATGAGCAGTTCTTC. Translated: CASSSLRGLAGGDEQFF.

Note on this clonotype: One end of the junction fails to match germline, which may point to a read error. The rearrangement uses TRBV10-3 and TRBJ2-3; D not certain. The germline V gene has CDR1 ENHRY and CDR2 SYGVKD. The length of the CDR3 is 15 residues. CDR3 loop: CAISGNSLNTDAQYF. CDR3 DNA sequence: TGTGCCATCAGTGGTAACAGCCTAAACACAGATGCGCAGTATTTT.

V and J are TRBV25-1 and TRBJ2-7, with 7 nucleotides matching TRBD2. Trimming took 9 bases from V and 5 from J; bases not matched to a gene: 4. Germline V gives CDR1 MGHDK, CDR2 SYGVNS. This CDR3 has 11 residues. The CDR3 loop reads CARARGDEQYF. As DNA, the CDR3 is TGTGCCAGGGCCCGGGGGGACGAGCAGTACTTC.

This clonotype showed up just a few times. The chain employs TRBV4-1 and TRBJ2-1; 11 bases fit TRBD2. Germline V gives CDR1 MGHRA, CDR2 YSYEKL. J was trimmed by 2 bases and V by 3 bases; bases with no gene match: 3. This CDR3 has 16 amino acids. The CDR3: CASSHLLAGAYNEQFF. The CDR3 DNA sequence: TGCGCCAGCAGCCATCTACTAGCGGGAGCCTACAATGAGCAGTTCTTC.

This chain uses TRBV5-1 with TRBJ1-4; D is possibly TRBD1 (5 bases). The V and J ends lost 8 bases and 5 bases respectively, with 16 bases between them. This CDR3 has 14 residues. Per germline, CDR1 SGHRS and CDR2 YFSETQ. The CDR3 protein is CASTRGADNEKLFF. Here the CDR3 DNA reads TGCGCCAGTACCCGCGGGGCGGACAATGAAAAACTGTTTTTT. The full variable domain, its missing parts supplied by reference TRBV5-1 and TRBJ1-4, is KAGVTQTPRYLIKTRGQQVTLSCSPISGHRSVSWYQQTPGQGLQFLFEYFSETQRNKGNFPGRFSGRQFSNSRSEMNVSTLELGDSALYLCASTRGADNEKLFFGSGTQLSVL.

The chain recombines TRBV18 with TRBJ2-5; 12 bases agree with TRBD1. J gave up 2 bases and V 5 bases, and 9 bases lay outside the gene matches. The germline CDR1 and CDR2 sequences are KGHSH and LQKENI. The CDR3 has 17 amino acids. The chain's CDR3 is CASSAGTGGQAQETQYF. The CDR3, as DNA: TGTGCCAGCTCAGCCGGGACAGGGGGCCAGGCGCAAGAGACCCAGTACTTC.